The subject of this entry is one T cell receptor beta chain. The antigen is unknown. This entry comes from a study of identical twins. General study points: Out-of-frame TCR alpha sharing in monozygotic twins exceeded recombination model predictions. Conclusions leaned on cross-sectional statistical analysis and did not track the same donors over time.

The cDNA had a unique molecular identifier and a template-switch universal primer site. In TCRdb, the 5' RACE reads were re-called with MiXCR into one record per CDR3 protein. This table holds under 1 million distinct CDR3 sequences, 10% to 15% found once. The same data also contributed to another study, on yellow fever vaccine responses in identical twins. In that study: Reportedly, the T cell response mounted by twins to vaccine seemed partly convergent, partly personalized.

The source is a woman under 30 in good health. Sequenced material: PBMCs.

CDR3 DNA sequence: TGTGCCAGCAGTGAAGCGCGAGGGGAGACCCAGTACTTC. Protein product: CASSEARGETQYF. V usage is TRBV2 and J usage is TRBJ2-5, with TRBD2 as a possible D gene (5 bases). Trimming removed 0 bases at V and 5 bases at J, with 7 bases between. The CDR3 loop spans 13 amino acids. Germline CDR1 reads SNHLY; CDR2 reads FYNNEI.